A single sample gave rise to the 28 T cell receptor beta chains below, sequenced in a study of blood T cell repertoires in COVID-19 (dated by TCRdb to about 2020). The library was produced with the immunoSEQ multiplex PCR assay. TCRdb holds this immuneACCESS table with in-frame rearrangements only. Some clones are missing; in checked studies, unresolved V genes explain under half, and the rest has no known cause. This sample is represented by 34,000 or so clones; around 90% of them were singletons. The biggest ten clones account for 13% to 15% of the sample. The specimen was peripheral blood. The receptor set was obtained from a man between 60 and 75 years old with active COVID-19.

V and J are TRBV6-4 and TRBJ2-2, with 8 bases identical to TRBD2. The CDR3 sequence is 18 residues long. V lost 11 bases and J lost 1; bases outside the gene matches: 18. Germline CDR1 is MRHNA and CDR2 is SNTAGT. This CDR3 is CARTISGSEILNTGELFF. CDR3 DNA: TGTGCCCGAACAATCAGCGGGAGCGAGATTCTGAACACCGGGGAGCTGTTTTTT.

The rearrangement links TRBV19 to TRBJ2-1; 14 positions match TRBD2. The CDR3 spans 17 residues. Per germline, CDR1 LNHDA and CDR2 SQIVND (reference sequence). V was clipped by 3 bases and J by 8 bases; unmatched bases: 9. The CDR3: CASSIGTSGSFVDEQFF. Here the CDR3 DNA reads TGTGCCAGTAGTATTGGGACTAGCGGGAGTTTCGTTGATGAGCAGTTCTTC.

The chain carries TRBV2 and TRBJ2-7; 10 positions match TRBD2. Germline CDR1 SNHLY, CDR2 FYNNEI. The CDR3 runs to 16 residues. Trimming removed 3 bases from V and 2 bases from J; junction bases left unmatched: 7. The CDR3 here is CASSDGRTSGTYEQYF. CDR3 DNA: TGTGCCAGCAGTGACGGTCGGACTAGCGGAACCTACGAGCAGTACTTC.

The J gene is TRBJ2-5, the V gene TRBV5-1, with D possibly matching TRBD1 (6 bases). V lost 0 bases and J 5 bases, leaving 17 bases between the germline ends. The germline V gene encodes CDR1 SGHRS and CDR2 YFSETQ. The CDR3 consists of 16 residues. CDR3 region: CASSLGSQGPQETQYF. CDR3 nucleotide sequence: TGCGCCAGCAGCTTGGGTAGCCAGGGGCCTCAGGAGACCCAGTACTTC.

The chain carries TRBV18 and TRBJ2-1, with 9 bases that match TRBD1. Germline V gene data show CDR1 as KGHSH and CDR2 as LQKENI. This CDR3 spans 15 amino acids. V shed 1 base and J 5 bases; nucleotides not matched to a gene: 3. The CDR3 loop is CASSPRTGEDNEQFF. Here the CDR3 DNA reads TGTGCCAGCTCACCACGGACAGGGGAGGACAATGAGCAGTTCTTC. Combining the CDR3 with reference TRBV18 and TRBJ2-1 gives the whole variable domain NAGVMQNPRHLVRRRGQEARLRCSPMKGHSHVYWYRQLPEEGLKFMVYLQKENIIDESGMPKERFSAEFPKEGPSILRIQQVVRGDSAAYFCASSPRTGEDNEQFFGPGTRLTVL.

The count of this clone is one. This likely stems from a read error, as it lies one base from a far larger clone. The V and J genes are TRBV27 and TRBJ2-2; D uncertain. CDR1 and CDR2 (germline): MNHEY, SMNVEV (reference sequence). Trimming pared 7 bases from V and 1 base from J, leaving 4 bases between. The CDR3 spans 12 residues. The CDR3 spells CASTMNTGELFF. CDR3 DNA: TGTGCCAGCACCATGAACACCGGGGAGCTGTTTTTT.

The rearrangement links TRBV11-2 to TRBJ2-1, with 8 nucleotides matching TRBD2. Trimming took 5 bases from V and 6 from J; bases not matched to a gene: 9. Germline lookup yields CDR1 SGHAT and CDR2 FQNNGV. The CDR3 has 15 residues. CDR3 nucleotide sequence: TGTGCCAGCAGCCACTTAGCGGGACTCGGCAATGAGCAGTTCTTC. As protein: CASSHLAGLGNEQFF. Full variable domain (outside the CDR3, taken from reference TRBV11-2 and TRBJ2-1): EAGVAQSPRYKIIEKRQSVAFWCNPISGHATLYWYQQILGQGPKLLIQFQNNGVVDDSQLPKDRFSAERLKGVDSTLKIQPAKLEDSAVYLCASSHLAGLGNEQFFGPGTRLTVL.

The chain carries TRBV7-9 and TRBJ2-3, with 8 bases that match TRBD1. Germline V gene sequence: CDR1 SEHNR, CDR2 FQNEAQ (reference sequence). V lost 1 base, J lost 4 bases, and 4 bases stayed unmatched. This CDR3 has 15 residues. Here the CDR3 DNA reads TGTGCCAGCAGCTTAGGGTCAGGGGGCGCAGATACGCAGTATTTT. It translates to CASSLGSGGADTQYF.

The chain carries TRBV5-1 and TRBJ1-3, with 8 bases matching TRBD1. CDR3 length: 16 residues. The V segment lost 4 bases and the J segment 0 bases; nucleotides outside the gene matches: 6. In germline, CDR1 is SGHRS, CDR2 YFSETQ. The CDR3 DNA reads TGCGCCAGCAGCCCCGGACAGGGATTCTCTGGAAACACCATATATTTT. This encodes CASSPGQGFSGNTIYF.

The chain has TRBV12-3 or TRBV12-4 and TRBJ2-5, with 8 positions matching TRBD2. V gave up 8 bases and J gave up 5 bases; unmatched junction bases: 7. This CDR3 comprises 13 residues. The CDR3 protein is CASLRGAEETQYF. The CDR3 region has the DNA TGTGCCAGCTTGCGGGGGGCCGAGGAGACCCAGTACTTC.

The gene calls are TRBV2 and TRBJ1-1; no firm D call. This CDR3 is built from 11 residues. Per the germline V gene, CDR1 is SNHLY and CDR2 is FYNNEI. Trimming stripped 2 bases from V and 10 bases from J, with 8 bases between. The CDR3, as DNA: TGTGCCAGCAGTGAATGGCGGGGAGCTTTCTTT. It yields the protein CASSEWRGAFF.

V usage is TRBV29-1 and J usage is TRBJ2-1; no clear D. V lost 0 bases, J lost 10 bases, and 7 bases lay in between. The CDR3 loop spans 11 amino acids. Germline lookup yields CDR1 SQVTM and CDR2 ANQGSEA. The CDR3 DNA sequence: TGCAGCGTTGAAGATCGCCGGGAGCAGTTCTTC. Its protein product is CSVEDRREQFF.

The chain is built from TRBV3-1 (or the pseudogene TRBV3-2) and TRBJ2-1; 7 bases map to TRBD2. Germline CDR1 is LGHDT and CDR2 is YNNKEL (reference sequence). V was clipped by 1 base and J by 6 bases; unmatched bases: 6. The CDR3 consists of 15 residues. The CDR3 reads CASSQGLREINEQFF. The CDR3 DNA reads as TGTGCCAGCAGCCAAGGGTTGCGGGAGATCAATGAGCAGTTCTTC.

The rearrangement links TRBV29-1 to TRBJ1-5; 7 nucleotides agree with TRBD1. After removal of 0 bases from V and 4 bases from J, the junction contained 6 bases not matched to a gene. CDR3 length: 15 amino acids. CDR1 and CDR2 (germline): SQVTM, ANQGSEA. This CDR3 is CSVEDRGQLNQPQHF. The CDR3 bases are TGCAGCGTTGAAGATAGGGGACAGCTGAATCAGCCCCAGCATTTT.

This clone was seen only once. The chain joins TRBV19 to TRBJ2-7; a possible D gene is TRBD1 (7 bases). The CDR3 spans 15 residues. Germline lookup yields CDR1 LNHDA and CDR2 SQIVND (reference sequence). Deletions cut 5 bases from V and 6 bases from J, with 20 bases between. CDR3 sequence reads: CASSPRRGTGVEQYF. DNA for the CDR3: TGTGCCAGTAGTCCCCGGCGGGGTACAGGGGTCGAGCAGTACTTC.

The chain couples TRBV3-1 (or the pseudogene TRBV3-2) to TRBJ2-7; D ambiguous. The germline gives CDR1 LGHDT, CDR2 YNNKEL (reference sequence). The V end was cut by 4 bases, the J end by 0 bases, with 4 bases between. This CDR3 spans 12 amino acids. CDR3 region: CASSRGSYEQYF. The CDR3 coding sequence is TGTGCCAGCAGCCGAGGCTCCTACGAGCAGTACTTC.

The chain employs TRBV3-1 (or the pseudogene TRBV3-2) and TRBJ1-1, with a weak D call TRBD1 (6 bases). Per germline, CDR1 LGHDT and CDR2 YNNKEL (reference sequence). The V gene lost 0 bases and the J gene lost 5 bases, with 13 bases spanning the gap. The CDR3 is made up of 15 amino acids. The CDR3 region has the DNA TGTGCCAGCAGCCAAGAGGGGGGGCGCGGGACTGAAGCTTTCTTT. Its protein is CASSQEGGRGTEAFF.

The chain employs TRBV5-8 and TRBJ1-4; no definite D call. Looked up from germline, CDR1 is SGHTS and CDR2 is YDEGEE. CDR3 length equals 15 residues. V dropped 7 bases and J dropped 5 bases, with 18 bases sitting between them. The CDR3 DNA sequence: TGTGCCAGCGACCACGGTTCAGGCACGAATGAAAAACTGTTTTTT. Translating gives CASDHGSGTNEKLFF.

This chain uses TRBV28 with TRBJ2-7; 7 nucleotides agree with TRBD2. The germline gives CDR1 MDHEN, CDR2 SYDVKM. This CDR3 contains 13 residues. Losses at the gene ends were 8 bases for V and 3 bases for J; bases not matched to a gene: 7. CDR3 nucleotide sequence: TGTGCCAGCGAGGGAGGGCTAGGCTACGAGCAGTACTTC. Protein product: CASEGGLGYEQYF.

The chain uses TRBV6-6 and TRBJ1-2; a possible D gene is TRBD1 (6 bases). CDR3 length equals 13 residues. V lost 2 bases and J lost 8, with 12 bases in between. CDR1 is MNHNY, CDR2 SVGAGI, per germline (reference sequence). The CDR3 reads CASSYLQGEGYTF. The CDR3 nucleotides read TGTGCCAGCAGTTACCTACAGGGTGAGGGCTACACCTTC.

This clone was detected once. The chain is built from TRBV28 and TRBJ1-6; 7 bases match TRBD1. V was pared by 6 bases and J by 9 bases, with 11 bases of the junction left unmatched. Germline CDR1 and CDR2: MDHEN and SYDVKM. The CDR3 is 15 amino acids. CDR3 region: CASRLTGQRTSPLHF. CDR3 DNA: TGTGCCAGCAGACTGACGGGACAGAGGACTTCACCCCTCCACTTT.

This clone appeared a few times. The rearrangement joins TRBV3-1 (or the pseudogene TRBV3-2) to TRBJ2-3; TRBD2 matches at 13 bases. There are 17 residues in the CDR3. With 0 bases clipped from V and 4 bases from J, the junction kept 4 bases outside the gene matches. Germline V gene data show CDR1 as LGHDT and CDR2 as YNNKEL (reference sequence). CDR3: CASSQELAGGPADTQYF. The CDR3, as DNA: TGTGCCAGCAGCCAAGAACTAGCGGGAGGGCCGGCAGATACGCAGTATTTT.

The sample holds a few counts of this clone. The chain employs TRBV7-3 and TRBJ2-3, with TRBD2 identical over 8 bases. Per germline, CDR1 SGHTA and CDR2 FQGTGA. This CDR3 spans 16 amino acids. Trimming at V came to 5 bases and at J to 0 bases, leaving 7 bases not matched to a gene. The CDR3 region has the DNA TGTGCCAGCAGCACCTTAGCGGGGACTAGCACAGATACGCAGTATTTT. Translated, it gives CASSTLAGTSTDTQYF.

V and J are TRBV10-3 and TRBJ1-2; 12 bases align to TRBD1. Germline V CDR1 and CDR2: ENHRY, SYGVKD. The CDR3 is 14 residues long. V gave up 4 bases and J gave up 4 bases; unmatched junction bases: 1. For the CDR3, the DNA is TGTGCCATCAGTGTGGGACAGGGGGCCTATGGCTACACCTTC. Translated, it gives CAISVGQGAYGYTF.

The CDR3 spells CASSPGQDYEQYF. The CDR3 DNA sequence: TGTGCCAGCTCACCAGGGCAAGATTACGAGCAGTACTTC. The chain carries TRBV18 and TRBJ2-7, with D unresolved. With 2 bases removed from V and 4 bases from J, the gap between germline ends came to 9 bases. CDR3 length equals 13 residues. Germline V gives CDR1 KGHSH, CDR2 LQKENI.

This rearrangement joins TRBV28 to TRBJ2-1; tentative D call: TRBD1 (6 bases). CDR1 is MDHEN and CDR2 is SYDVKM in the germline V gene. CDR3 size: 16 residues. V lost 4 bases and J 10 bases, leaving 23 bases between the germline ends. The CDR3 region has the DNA TGTGCCAGCAGTTCCGCGCTAAGGACCCCTACAGGGGAGCAGTTCTTC. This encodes CASSSALRTPTGEQFF.

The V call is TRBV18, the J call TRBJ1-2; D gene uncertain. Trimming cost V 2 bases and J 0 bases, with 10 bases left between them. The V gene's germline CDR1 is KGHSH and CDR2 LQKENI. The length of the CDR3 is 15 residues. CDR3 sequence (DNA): TGTGCCAGCTCACCAAATGGAGAAGCTAACTATGGCTACACCTTC. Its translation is CASSPNGEANYGYTF.

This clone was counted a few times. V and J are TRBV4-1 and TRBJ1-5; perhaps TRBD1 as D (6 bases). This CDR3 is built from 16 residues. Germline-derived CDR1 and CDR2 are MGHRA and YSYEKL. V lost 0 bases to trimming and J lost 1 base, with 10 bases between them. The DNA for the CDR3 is TGCGCCAGCAGCCAAGATCTGGGGGCGAGCAATCAGCCCCAGCATTTT. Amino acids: CASSQDLGASNQPQHF.